The next 22 T cell receptor beta chains were all read from a single sample in a study of blood T cell repertoires in COVID-19 (TCRdb year 2020). The protocol used for the library was the immunoSEQ multiplex PCR assay. Entries here come from immuneACCESS through TCRdb and include only in-frame sequences with V and J called. Some clones fail to appear in such tables; in the studies checked, an unresolved V gene covers under half of the shortfall, and the cause of the remainder is unknown. This sample holds 110,000 or so clones; 80% to 90% were observed only once. Of the sample, about 10% is held by the ten largest clones. Input material: peripheral blood. The source of these receptors is a human donor in a cohort sampled during active COVID-19.

The V call is TRBV11-3, the J call TRBJ2-7, with TRBD1 matching 9 bases. This CDR3 region has 13 residues. The ends lost 4 bases at V and 6 bases at J; junction bases unmatched: 4. Germline V gene lookup returns CDR1 SGHNT and CDR2 YENEEA. In DNA, the CDR3 is TGTGCCAGCAGCTCTCTGACAGGGGGCGAGCAGTACTTC. Protein sequence: CASSSLTGGEQYF.

The chain carries TRBV19 and TRBJ1-5, with TRBD1 identical over 7 bases. The germline CDR1 and CDR2 sequences are LNHDA and SQIVND (reference sequence). V lost 0 bases to trimming and J lost 9 bases; unmatched junction nucleotides: 8. The CDR3 covers 15 residues. The CDR3 reads CASSIDGTASTPQHF. The CDR3 bases are TGTGCCAGTAGTATAGACGGGACAGCCTCCACGCCCCAGCATTTT.

The rearrangement uses TRBV7-9 and TRBJ1-2; TRBD1 aligns across 8 bases. CDR1 is SEHNR and CDR2 is FQNEAQ in the germline V gene (reference sequence). The CDR3 consists of 14 residues. J gave up 2 bases and V 3 bases, and 2 bases lay outside the gene matches. The CDR3 DNA is TGTGCCAGCAGCTTGACAGGGGACAACTATGGCTACACCTTC. Translated: CASSLTGDNYGYTF.

The chain has TRBV13 and TRBJ2-7; TRBD1 aligns across 8 bases. J was trimmed by 2 bases and V by 0 bases; bases with no gene match: 3. CDR1 is PRHDT and CDR2 is FYEKMQ in the germline V gene (reference sequence). There are 15 residues in the CDR3. CDR3 loop: CASSLGQGETYEQYF. The CDR3 DNA follows: TGTGCCAGCAGCTTAGGACAGGGGGAAACCTACGAGCAGTACTTC.

This chain connects TRBV2 to TRBJ1-3; 9 positions agree with TRBD1. The CDR3 totals 15 residues. V shed 5 bases, J shed 3 bases, and the junction held 5 bases outside the gene matches. In germline, CDR1 is SNHLY, CDR2 FYNNEI. The CDR3 spells CASSLQGAHGNTIYF. The CDR3 nucleotides are TGTGCCAGCAGTCTACAGGGGGCGCATGGAAACACCATATATTTT.

The chain joins TRBV6-2 or TRBV6-3 to TRBJ1-1; maybe TRBD1 (5 bases). V was shortened by 0 bases and J by 6 bases, with 14 bases between the two germline ends. The CDR3 loop spans 15 amino acids. Germline lookup yields CDR1 MNHEY and CDR2 SVGEGT. CDR3 sequence (DNA): TGTGCCAGCAGTTACTCGGGGCGACAAAGCGCTGAAGCTTTCTTT. As protein: CASSYSGRQSAEAFF.

The chain combines TRBV11-3 with TRBJ1-1, with 7 bases aligning to TRBD1. V gave up 5 bases and J gave up 1 base; unmatched junction bases: 7. This CDR3 region has 15 residues. From germline, CDR1 is SGHNT and CDR2 YENEEA. The CDR3 protein is CASSPTGQRNTEAFF. DNA for the CDR3: TGTGCCAGCAGCCCTACGGGACAGAGGAACACTGAAGCTTTCTTT.

The chain employs TRBV4-1 and TRBJ2-1; TRBD1 matches at 10 bases. Germline V gene sequence: CDR1 MGHRA, CDR2 YSYEKL. There are 18 residues in the CDR3. With 2 bases clipped from V and 2 bases from J, the junction kept 9 bases outside the gene matches. CDR3 region: CASSQTPGGTGAYNEQFF. The CDR3 DNA follows: TGCGCCAGCAGCCAAACGCCGGGAGGGACAGGGGCCTACAATGAGCAGTTCTTC.

This clone was detected only once. This sequence joins TRBV27 and TRBJ2-3; TRBD1 might be the D (6 bases). Looked up from germline, CDR1 is MNHEY and CDR2 is SMNVEV (reference sequence). The V end was cut by 0 bases, the J end by 10 bases, with 20 bases between. The length of the CDR3 is 16 residues. CDR3 residues: CASSLSQGLDPYAQYF. CDR3 DNA sequence: TGTGCCAGCAGTTTATCCCAGGGGCTAGACCCCTATGCGCAGTATTTT.

The rearrangement joins TRBV3-1 (or the pseudogene TRBV3-2) to TRBJ2-7, with 12 bases matching TRBD2. The CDR3 runs 17 residues. V trimming: 3 bases; J trimming: 3 bases; junction bases outside the gene matches: 9. Germline V gene sequence: CDR1 LGHDT, CDR2 YNNKEL (reference sequence). The CDR3 DNA reads as TGTGCCAGCAGCCATTGGCTAGCGGGGGGGAGAAGCTACGAGCAGTACTTC. Its translation: CASSHWLAGGRSYEQYF.

CDR3 in DNA: TGTGCCAGCAGCGCACAGGGTATCAACGAGCAGTACTTC. Its translation: CASSAQGINEQYF. V usage is TRBV7-7 and J usage is TRBJ2-7; tentatively, D is TRBD1 (6 bases). Trimming removed 5 bases at V and 5 bases at J, with 13 bases between. Germline V CDR1 and CDR2: SSHAT, FNYEAQ (reference sequence). This CDR3 contains 13 residues. The full variable domain, with the rest looked up from reference TRBV7-7 and TRBJ2-7, is GAGVSQSPRYKVTKRGQDVTLRCDPISSHATLYWYQQALGQGPEFLTYFNYEAQPDKSGLPSDRFSAERPEGSISTLTIQRTEQRDSAMYRCASSAQGINEQYFGPGTRLTVT.

CDR3 protein: CASSRGGHEQFF. The CDR3 DNA follows: TGTGCCAGCAGCCGAGGGGGCCATGAGCAGTTCTTC. The gene calls are TRBV16 and TRBJ2-1; 7 bases map to TRBD1. From germline, CDR1 is KGHSY and CDR2 FQNENV. The CDR3 spans 12 residues. Trimming took 4 bases from V and 8 from J; bases not matched to a gene: 2.

The chain is built from TRBV14 and TRBJ2-3; D uncertain. Trimming removed 8 bases from V and 1 base from J, with 19 bases in between. CDR1 is SGHDN, CDR2 FVKESK, per germline. This CDR3 has 16 residues. The CDR3 DNA reads TGTGCCAGCCGAAAGAAATCCGGTTCTGGCACAGATACGCAGTATTTT. Translation: CASRKKSGSGTDTQYF.

The chain combines TRBV2 with TRBJ1-5, with a weak D call TRBD1 (5 bases). Germline V gene data show CDR1 as SNHLY and CDR2 as FYNNEI. V was trimmed by 5 bases and J by 7 bases, leaving 18 bases between them. The CDR3 consists of 15 residues. CDR3 sequence reads: CASSPEWGGGQPQHF. CDR3 in DNA: TGTGCCAGCAGTCCTGAGTGGGGGGGTGGGCAGCCCCAGCATTTT.

This chain uses TRBV2 with TRBJ2-3; D is perhaps TRBD2 (6 bases). Trimming removed 7 bases at V and 0 bases at J, with 20 bases between. The germline V gene has CDR1 SNHLY and CDR2 FYNNEI. The CDR3 totals 17 residues. CDR3 nucleotides: TGTGCCAGCAACTCCATGGGGGGACCTAGTAGCACAGATACGCAGTATTTT. Its translation is CASNSMGGPSSTDTQYF.

This clone was detected only once. This chain connects TRBV6-2 or TRBV6-3 to TRBJ2-1; D is possibly TRBD1 (6 bases). V lost 6 bases and J lost 5, with 14 bases in between. The CDR3 has 14 residues. Germline V gene sequence: CDR1 MNHEY, CDR2 SVGEGT. The CDR3 spells CASSPQGRHNEQFF. The CDR3 nucleotides read TGTGCCAGCAGCCCACAGGGCCGGCACAATGAGCAGTTCTTC.

This clone was detected a few times. This rearrangement joins TRBV5-1 to TRBJ2-2; TRBD1 matches 8 bases. CDR3 size: 14 residues. V trimming: 4 bases; J trimming: 4 bases; junction bases outside the gene matches: 3. Germline V CDR1 and CDR2: SGHRS, YFSETQ. CDR3 amino acids: CASSTGQGTGELFF. CDR3 DNA sequence: TGCGCCAGCAGCACTGGACAGGGCACCGGGGAGCTGTTTTTT.

The V call is TRBV12-3 or TRBV12-4, the J call TRBJ1-5; D is possibly TRBD1 (5 bases). The CDR3 is made up of 13 amino acids. Trimming removed 3 bases from V and 8 bases from J, with 11 bases in between. DNA for the CDR3: TGTGCCAGCAGTTTGAGTTCCAGGGAGCCCCAGCATTTT. The encoded protein is CASSLSSREPQHF.

This clone was seen a few times. CDR3 sequence reads: CASSHPTMDRAETQYF. The CDR3 DNA reads TGCGCCAGCAGCCACCCAACTATGGACAGGGCAGAGACCCAGTACTTC. V gene TRBV5-1 combines with J gene TRBJ2-5; TRBD1 aligns across 8 bases. From germline, CDR1 is SGHRS and CDR2 YFSETQ. There are 16 residues in the CDR3. V gave up 4 bases and J gave up 4 bases; unmatched junction bases: 12.

V gene TRBV25-1 combines with J gene TRBJ1-2, with 8 positions matching TRBD1. The J segment lost 4 bases and the V segment lost 3 bases, leaving 7 bases of the junction unmatched. The CDR3 spans 15 residues. Germline V gene lookup returns CDR1 MGHDK and CDR2 SYGVNS. This CDR3 reads CASSETGVYGYGYTF. The CDR3, as DNA: TGTGCCAGCAGTGAGACAGGGGTCTACGGCTATGGCTACACCTTC.

The V call is TRBV9, the J call TRBJ2-1; 7 nucleotides align to TRBD2. Germline assignment: CDR1 SGDLS and CDR2 YYNGEE. V lost 4 bases, J lost 0 bases, and 7 bases stayed unmatched. There are 16 residues in the CDR3. This chain's CDR3 is CASSRAGTSSYNEQFF. The CDR3 nucleotides read TGTGCCAGCAGCCGAGCGGGGACGAGCTCCTACAATGAGCAGTTCTTC. Full variable domain (outside the CDR3, taken from reference TRBV9 and TRBJ2-1): DSGVTQTPKHLITATGQRVTLRCSPRSGDLSVYWYQQSLDQGLQFLIQYYNGEERAKGNILERFSAQQFPDLHSELNLSSLELGDSALYFCASSRAGTSSYNEQFFGPGTRLTVL.

The genes are TRBV10-3 and TRBJ2-2; 11 bases agree with TRBD2. This CDR3 is 16 amino acids long. Germline-derived CDR1 and CDR2 are ENHRY and SYGVKD. With 4 bases clipped from V and 5 bases from J, the junction kept 6 bases outside the gene matches. The CDR3: CAISALTSGRTGELFF. Written as DNA, the CDR3 is TGTGCCATCAGTGCGCTTACTAGCGGGAGAACCGGGGAGCTGTTTTTT.